This TCR beta chain was documented in a study of T cell repertoires in cytomegalovirus infection. For the study at large: Through public TCR beta signatures, both CMV infection and matching HLA type were indicated. The study's findings and limits: Of the TCR beta families, the public ones yielded a cumulative frequency that identified carriers of CMV plus the relevant HLA. CMV-specific HLA-C-restricted TCR beta clonotypes dominated the ex vivo response.

Germline V lookup: CDR1 KGHDR, CDR2 SFDVKD. The CDR3 is 17 residues long. After removal of 3 bases from V and 2 bases from J, the junction contained 4 bases not matched to a gene. As concerns this clonotype: Its antigen is still unknown.

TCRdb re-derived calls from the reads in MiXCR, one entry per CDR3 protein. In the table there are around 130,000 distinct CDR3 sequences, 20% to 30% of which are singletons. The source is a human donor in good health (CMV status not recorded). Some clones in this sample may be carry-over from other donors' samples. The chain uses TRBV24-1 and TRBJ2-2; 11 bases line up with TRBD2. Input material: PBMCs, sequenced either directly or after in vitro stimulation (not recorded which). The CDR3 DNA sequence: TGTGCCACCAGTGATACGGGACTAGCGGTTAACACCGGGGAGCTGTTTTTT. Amino acid sequence: CATSDTGLAVNTGELFF.